Detailed here is one TCR beta chain. Its antigen is unidentified. The read comes to an end 3 residues before the CDR3 does, leaving the germline J gene to fill in the end. This record belongs to a study of T cells in women clearing cervical HPV infection. Study summary: Controls were women whose single incident HPV16 infection cleared within 12 months without precancer or cancer. With HLA typing for only a few women, HLA confounding remains possible.

General study points: Associations may precede or follow infection; HPV-specific or memory T cells were not isolated.

All participants had a single incident cervical HPV16 infection, and prevalent HPV16 infections were excluded. Some clones are missing from TCRdb's copy, which holds only in-frame ones; the method was immunoSEQ multiplex PCR. In all, the sample yields some 19,000 clones. The V gene lost 8 bases and the J gene lost 0 bases, with 13 bases spanning the gap. The CDR3 consists of 14 residues. Germline loops: CDR1 MNHEY, CDR2 SMNVEV (reference sequence). This clonotype was obtained from a woman aged 18-70 years with a cervical HPV16 infection that either progressed to CIN3+ or cleared (not recorded which). J is TRBJ1-1 and V is TRBV27; the D gene is possibly TRBD1 (6 bases). Sequenced material: blood buffy coat. The part of the CDR3 DNA that was read is TGTGCCAGCTACCGGGACACCTTGAACACTGAA. Its protein is CASYRDTLNTE. The entire CDR3 protein is CASYRDTLNTEAFF.